Shown below are 26 T cell receptor beta chains from a single sample sequenced in a study of control samples from healthy donors and cancer patients. Sequencing was performed with immunoSEQ multiplex PCR; in TCRdb, only in-frame clones are kept and a portion is missing. The sample gives over 85,000 clones, 92% of which show up once; about 2.5% is in the top ten. Material for sequencing was blood. These TCRs come from a woman aged 18-30 years in good health.

This chain links TRBV5-5 with TRBJ1-5; unclear D gene. Trimming pared 0 bases from V and 0 bases from J, leaving 10 bases between. Germline CDR1 SGHKS, CDR2 YYEKEE (reference sequence). The length of the CDR3 is 16 residues. The CDR3 DNA sequence: TGTGCCAGCAGCTTGGGGGTAGGAACTAGCAATCAGCCCCAGCATTTT. Translation gives CASSLGVGTSNQPQHF.

This rearrangement joins TRBV9 to TRBJ1-3, with TRBD1 as a possible D gene (6 bases). The V end lost 3 bases, the J end lost 4 bases, and 17 bases lay between the germline ends. Looked up from germline, CDR1 is SGDLS and CDR2 is YYNGEE. The CDR3 is 16 amino acids. CDR3 protein: CASSDATGARGNTIYF. As DNA, the CDR3 is TGTGCCAGCAGCGATGCTACGGGGGCGCGAGGAAACACCATATATTTT.

The gene calls are TRBV11-3 and TRBJ2-2; D unclear. V was clipped by 8 bases and J by 1 base, with 2 bases between them. Germline V lookup: CDR1 SGHNT, CDR2 YENEEA. The CDR3 runs to 11 residues. Written as DNA, the CDR3 is TGTGCCAGCCAGAACACCGGGGAGCTGTTTTTT. Translated: CASQNTGELFF. The variable domain in full, with the rest retrieved from reference TRBV11-3 and TRBJ2-2, is EAGVVQSPRYKIIEKKQPVAFWCNPISGHNTLYWYLQNLGQGPELLIRYENEEAVDDSQLPKDRFSAERLKGVDSTLKIQPAELGDSAVYLCASQNTGELFFGEGSRLTVL.

The chain links TRBV12-3 or TRBV12-4 to TRBJ2-3, with D tentatively TRBD2 (6 bases). The ends were cut back, 5 bases at V and 5 bases at J, with 11 bases in the middle. This CDR3 has 13 residues. This CDR3 is CASSQSSVDTQYF. The CDR3 DNA sequence: TGTGCCAGCAGTCAGTCTAGCGTAGATACGCAGTATTTT.

V and J are TRBV28 and TRBJ1-5; D may be TRBD1 (6 bases). Germline-derived CDR1 and CDR2 are MDHEN and SYDVKM. This CDR3 is built from 13 residues. Trimming cost V 6 bases and J 4 bases, with 10 bases left between them. The CDR3 loop reads CASSTGQNQPQHF. In DNA, the CDR3 is TGTGCCAGCAGCACAGGACAGAATCAGCCCCAGCATTTT.

V and J are TRBV27 and TRBJ1-4; 9 positions agree with TRBD1. The length of the CDR3 is 15 residues. Germline trimming cut 5 bases from V and 11 bases from J; bases unmatched to any gene: 12. Germline CDR1 MNHEY, CDR2 SMNVEV (reference sequence). Here the CDR3 reads CASSPQDRGQRKLFF. The CDR3 bases are TGTGCCAGCAGTCCTCAGGACAGGGGACAGAGGAAACTGTTTTTT.

This clone appeared a single time. The V and J genes are TRBV6-5 and TRBJ1-3; TRBD1 might be the D (6 bases). V was clipped by 5 bases and J by 7 bases, with 18 bases between them. This CDR3 comprises 15 residues. Germline V CDR1 and CDR2: MNHEY, SVGAGI. The CDR3 sequence is CASSSPRGGLNTIYF. The CDR3, as DNA: TGTGCCAGCAGTAGCCCGAGGGGGGGACTCAACACCATATATTTT.

The chain carries TRBV6-1 and TRBJ2-3; 12 bases are shared with TRBD2. V trimming: 4 bases; J trimming: 0 bases; junction bases outside the gene matches: 5. Germline V gene sequence: CDR1 MNHNS, CDR2 SASEGT. The CDR3 is 17 residues long. In DNA form, the CDR3 reads TGTGCCAGCAGTGCACGACTAGCGGGAGTGAGCACAGATACGCAGTATTTT. It is translated as CASSARLAGVSTDTQYF.

V usage is TRBV7-9 and J usage is TRBJ1-2; 7 bases align to TRBD1. V shed 5 bases and J 4 bases; nucleotides not matched to a gene: 1. This CDR3 has 12 amino acids. CDR1 and CDR2 (germline): SEHNR, FQNEAQ (reference sequence). In DNA form, the CDR3 reads TGTGCCAGCAGCCGGGACAGCTATGGCTACACCTTC. Amino acid sequence: CASSRDSYGYTF.

This clone was counted a single time. V gene TRBV4-3 combines with J gene TRBJ2-3; 7 nucleotides align to TRBD2. CDR1 is LGHNA, CDR2 YSLEER, per germline. There are 19 residues in the CDR3. J was trimmed by 1 base and V by 4 bases; bases with no gene match: 17. The CDR3 loop is CASSPRLAVLGGGTDTQYF. The CDR3, as DNA: TGCGCCAGCAGCCCCAGACTAGCCGTCCTGGGGGGTGGCACAGATACGCAGTATTTT.

The chain joins TRBV18 to TRBJ1-2; weak D call: TRBD1 (6 bases). The germline CDR1 and CDR2 sequences are KGHSH and LQKENI. V lost 3 bases and J 5 bases, leaving 16 bases between the germline ends. The CDR3 is 15 residues long. The CDR3 sequence: CASSPRDTPRYGYTF. The DNA of the CDR3 is TGTGCCAGCTCACCCCGGGACACGCCTAGGTATGGCTACACCTTC.

This chain uses TRBV3-1 (or the pseudogene TRBV3-2) with TRBJ1-2; 9 nucleotides match TRBD1. Germline lookup yields CDR1 LGHDT and CDR2 YNNKEL (reference sequence). The ends lost 3 bases at V and 8 bases at J; junction bases unmatched: 1. The CDR3 has 12 residues. The CDR3 spells CASSHDRGGYTF. CDR3 sequence (DNA): TGTGCCAGCAGCCACGACAGGGGGGGCTACACCTTC.

This chain links TRBV9 with TRBJ2-7; 10 bases are shared with TRBD2. The CDR3 runs 13 residues. Germline V gives CDR1 SGDLS, CDR2 YYNGEE. Trimming removed 7 bases from V and 6 bases from J; junction bases left unmatched: 7. CDR3 sequence reads: CASGAGGPVEQYF. The DNA of the CDR3 is TGTGCCAGCGGAGCGGGAGGGCCCGTCGAGCAGTACTTC. Based on the CDR3 plus reference TRBV9 and TRBJ2-7, the full variable domain is DSGVTQTPKHLITATGQRVTLRCSPRSGDLSVYWYQQSLDQGLQFLIQYYNGEERAKGNILERFSAQQFPDLHSELNLSSLELGDSALYFCASGAGGPVEQYFGPGTRLTVT.

The V gene is TRBV27, the J gene TRBJ2-7; D not resolved. Trimming pared 2 bases from V and 0 bases from J, leaving 14 bases between. Germline assignment: CDR1 MNHEY and CDR2 SMNVEV (reference sequence). This CDR3 is built from 16 residues. CDR3 residues: CASSLLGATSSYEQYF. The CDR3 DNA reads TGTGCCAGCAGTTTACTGGGCGCTACGAGCTCCTACGAGCAGTACTTC.

The J gene is TRBJ1-6, the V gene TRBV20-1, with 7 bases that match TRBD1. Germline CDR1 DFQATT, CDR2 SNEGSKA (reference sequence). The junction had 12 bases not matched to a gene; V was cut back by 3 bases and J by 10 bases. The CDR3 has 15 residues. CDR3 coding DNA: TGCAGTGCTAGTCGTGGAGGGGGCGGTTCGTCACCCCTCCACTTT. Translating it yields CSASRGGGGSSPLHF.

The V and J genes are TRBV14 and TRBJ2-5; TRBD1 or TRBD2 may be the D gene (5 bases each). The germline gives CDR1 SGHDN, CDR2 FVKESK. The germline V and J ends were trimmed by 2 bases and 9 bases, with 22 bases remaining between them. This CDR3 spans 16 amino acids. For the CDR3, the DNA is TGTGCCAGCAGCCAAACAATCGGGGCTCCCCAGATCGCCCAGTACTTC. This gives the protein CASSQTIGAPQIAQYF.

This chain connects TRBV7-2 to TRBJ2-1; D is uncertain. In germline, CDR1 is SGHTA, CDR2 FQGNSA. There are 15 residues in the CDR3. Trimming took off 0 bases at V and 0 bases at J, with 6 bases between the two ends. The CDR3: CASSLASPSYNEQFF. In DNA, the CDR3 is TGTGCCAGCAGCTTAGCCAGCCCCTCCTACAATGAGCAGTTCTTC. Full variable domain (outside the CDR3, taken from reference TRBV7-2 and TRBJ2-1): GAGVSQSPSNKVTEKGKDVELRCDPISGHTALYWYRQSLGQGLEFLIYFQGNSAPDKSGLPSDRFSAERTGGSVSTLTIQRTQQEDSAVYLCASSLASPSYNEQFFGPGTRLTVL.

This rearrangement joins TRBV9 to TRBJ1-1, with unresolved D. Trimming removed 4 bases at V and 4 bases at J, with 17 bases between. Germline V lookup: CDR1 SGDLS, CDR2 YYNGEE. The CDR3 spans 15 residues. CDR3 nucleotide sequence: TGTGCCAGCAGCACCCAAGAGGGTAAGGGCACTGAAGCTTTCTTT. This sequence encodes CASSTQEGKGTEAFF.

This chain joins TRBV6-5 and TRBJ2-3; 9 nucleotides match TRBD2. Germline V lookup: CDR1 MNHEY, CDR2 SVGAGI. Unmatched junction bases numbered 6, after V lost 7 bases and J lost 4 bases. This CDR3 contains 14 residues. DNA for the CDR3: TGTGCCAGCACCCCGGGACTAGCCTCAGATACGCAGTATTTT. Translation: CASTPGLASDTQYF.

The V gene is TRBV28, the J gene TRBJ1-1, with unresolved D. The V gene lost 2 bases and the J gene lost 0 bases, with 10 bases spanning the gap. The CDR3 has 15 residues. The germline gives CDR1 MDHEN, CDR2 SYDVKM. In DNA, the CDR3 is TGTGCCAGCAGTTTACTGAGCCAGGTGAACACTGAAGCTTTCTTT. As protein: CASSLLSQVNTEAFF.

This chain joins TRBV2 and TRBJ2-1; 10 nucleotides align to TRBD2. Germline values: CDR1 SNHLY, CDR2 FYNNEI. This CDR3 has 14 amino acids. The ends lost 8 bases at V and 0 bases at J; junction bases unmatched: 1. In nucleotides, the CDR3 is TGTGCCAGCTCTAGCGGGAGCTCCTACAATGAGCAGTTCTTC. It is translated as CASSSGSSYNEQFF.

The DNA of the CDR3 is TGTGCCAGTAGTATAGGACTAGCGGGCTTCGAGCAGTACTTC. It codes for CASSIGLAGFEQYF. The V and J genes are TRBV19 and TRBJ2-7; 10 bases agree with TRBD2. Germline CDR1 LNHDA, CDR2 SQIVND (reference sequence). This CDR3 comprises 14 residues. The V and J ends lost 1 base and 6 bases, in that order; junction bases with no gene match: 3.

V usage is TRBV30 and J usage is TRBJ2-1; 7 bases agree with TRBD1. V was pared by 2 bases and J by 4 bases, with 8 bases of the junction left unmatched. CDR3 length: 15 amino acids. Germline V CDR1 and CDR2: GTSNPN, SVGIG (reference sequence). DNA for the CDR3: TGTGCCTGGAGTTCAGGGGGAGCTTCATACAATGAGCAGTTCTTC. Protein sequence: CAWSSGGASYNEQFF.

The chain carries TRBV7-2 and TRBJ1-5, with 7 bases aligning to TRBD1. This CDR3 has 14 amino acids. Germline loops: CDR1 SGHTA, CDR2 FQGNSA. The V segment lost 5 bases and the J segment 4 bases; nucleotides outside the gene matches: 5. The CDR3 loop is CASSAGTVNQPQHF. CDR3 DNA: TGTGCCAGCAGCGCAGGGACAGTAAATCAGCCCCAGCATTTT.

The CDR3 DNA follows: TGTGCCAGCTCACCACCGGTTAGCGTGAGCACAGATACGCAGTATTTT. This encodes CASSPPVSVSTDTQYF. The chain couples TRBV18 to TRBJ2-3, with TRBD2 as a possible D gene (5 bases). The V end lost 0 bases, the J end lost 0 bases, and 10 bases lay between the germline ends. The CDR3 totals 16 residues. CDR1 and CDR2 (germline): KGHSH, LQKENI.

The chain links TRBV21-1 to TRBJ2-7; the table's D call TRBD2 went unverified against the DNA. TRBV21-1 is a recognized pseudogene. There are 15 residues in the CDR3. The CDR3, as DNA: TGTGCCAGCAGAGCCGGGACTAGCGGTACCTACGAGCAGTACTTC. Residues: CASRAGTSGTYEQYF.